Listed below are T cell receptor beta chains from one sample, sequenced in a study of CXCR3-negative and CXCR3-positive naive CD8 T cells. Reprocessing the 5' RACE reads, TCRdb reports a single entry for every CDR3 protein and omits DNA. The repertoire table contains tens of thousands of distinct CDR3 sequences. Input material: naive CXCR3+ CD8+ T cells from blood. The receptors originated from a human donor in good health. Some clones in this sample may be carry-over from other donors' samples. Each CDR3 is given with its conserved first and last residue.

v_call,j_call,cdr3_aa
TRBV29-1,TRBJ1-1,CSVARGGTEALF
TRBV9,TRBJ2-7,CASSVGLGSYEQYF
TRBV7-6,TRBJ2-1,CASSSDNEQFF
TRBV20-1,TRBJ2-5,CSARVDPREAYQETQYF
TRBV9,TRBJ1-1,CASSYGRGSTEAFF
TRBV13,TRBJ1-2,CASSLTGTGAFYGYTF
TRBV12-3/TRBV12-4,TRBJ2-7,CASSVITIYEQYF
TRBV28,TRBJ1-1,CASSLTDRPVQNTEAFF
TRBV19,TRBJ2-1,CASSASGTSALNEQFF
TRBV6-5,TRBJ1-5,CASRGRDWNQPQHF
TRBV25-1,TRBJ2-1,CASSPGGTQFF
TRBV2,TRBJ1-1,CASSDIMPNTEAFF
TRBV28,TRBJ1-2,CASSTRSWSYGYTF
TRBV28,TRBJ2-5,CASSLTTDYWVAQYF
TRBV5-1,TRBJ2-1,CASSAGGLSEQFF
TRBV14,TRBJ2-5,CASSQGLVETQYF
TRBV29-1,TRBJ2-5,CSVPWTRFEETQYF
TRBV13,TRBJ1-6,CASSFQGNRGDSPLHF